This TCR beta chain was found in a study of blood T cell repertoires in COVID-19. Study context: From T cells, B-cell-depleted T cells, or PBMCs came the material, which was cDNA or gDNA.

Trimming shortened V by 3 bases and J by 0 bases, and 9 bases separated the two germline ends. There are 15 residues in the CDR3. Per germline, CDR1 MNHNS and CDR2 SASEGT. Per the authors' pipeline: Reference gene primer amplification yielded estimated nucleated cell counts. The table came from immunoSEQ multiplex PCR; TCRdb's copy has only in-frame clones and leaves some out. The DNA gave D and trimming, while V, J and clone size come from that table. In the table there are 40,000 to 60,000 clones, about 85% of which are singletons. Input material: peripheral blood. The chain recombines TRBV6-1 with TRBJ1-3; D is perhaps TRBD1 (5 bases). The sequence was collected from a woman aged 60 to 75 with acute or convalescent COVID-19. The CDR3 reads CASSDRARSGNTIYF. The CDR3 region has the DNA TGTGCCAGCAGTGACAGGGCGCGCTCTGGAAACACCATATATTTT.